Only a few counts were recorded for the clone carrying this T cell receptor beta chain. The method was immunoSEQ multiplex PCR; TCRdb's version includes in-frame clones alone and lacks a portion of them. The profile shows 50,000 to 70,000 clones, roughly 91% of them singletons. The data were obtained in a study of technical replicates of blood from a few donors. This CDR3 is built from 16 residues. Trimming removed 1 base at V and 0 bases at J, with 10 bases between. In germline, CDR1 is SGHTA, CDR2 FQGNSA. This chain connects TRBV7-2 to TRBJ1-5; D is uncertain. The sequence was obtained from a human donor in good health. Some clones in this sample may be carry-over from other donors' samples. Source material: PBMCs. CDR3 sequence: CASSLGSVYSNQPQHF. CDR3 sequence (DNA): TGTGCCAGCAGCTTAGGTTCCGTTTATAGCAATCAGCCCCAGCATTTT.